This T cell receptor (beta chain) was found in a study of T cells after yellow fever vaccination. General study findings and limits: Booster sampling recovered most clones from primary vaccination (96% CD4, approximately 90% CD8).

There are 11 residues in the CDR3. The germline V and J ends were trimmed by 8 bases and 7 bases, with 8 bases remaining between them. Germline V gene data show CDR1 as ENHRY and CDR2 as SYGVKD. TCRdb re-derived calls from the 5' RACE reads in MiXCR, one entry per CDR3 protein. Counted here are approximately 330,000 distinct CDR3 sequences, about 4% occurring once; the ten biggest clones make up around 24%. As to this clonotype: Its target is unknown.

This receptor was taken from a man aged 18 to 29 who received the YFV17D yellow fever vaccine. This sequence joins TRBV10-3 and TRBJ2-2, with D possibly being TRBD1 (6 bases). The specimen was PBMCs, collected 5 days after the yellow fever booster vaccination. As DNA, the CDR3 is TGTGCCATCGCAGGGGACGGGGAGCTGTTTTTT. Translated, it gives CAIAGDGELFF.